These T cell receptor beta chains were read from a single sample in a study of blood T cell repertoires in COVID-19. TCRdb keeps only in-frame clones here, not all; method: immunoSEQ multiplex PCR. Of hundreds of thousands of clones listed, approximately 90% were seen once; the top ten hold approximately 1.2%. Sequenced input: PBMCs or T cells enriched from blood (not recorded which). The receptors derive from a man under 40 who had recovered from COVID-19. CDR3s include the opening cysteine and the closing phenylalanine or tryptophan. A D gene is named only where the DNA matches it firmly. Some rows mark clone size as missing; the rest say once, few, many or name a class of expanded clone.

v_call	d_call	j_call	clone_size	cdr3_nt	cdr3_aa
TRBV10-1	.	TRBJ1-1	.	TGCGCCAGCAGCGATCCAACAACAGGTGCTGCTTTCTTT	CASSDPTTGAAFF
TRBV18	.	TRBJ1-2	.	TGTGCCAGCTCACCGGCAGGATCGAATTGGGTTCACTATGGCTACACCTTC	CASSPAGSNWVHYGYTF
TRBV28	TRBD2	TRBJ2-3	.	TGTGCCAGCAGTTTGTTTGCGGGAGGGCCCGTCGATACGCAGTATTTT	CASSLFAGGPVDTQYF
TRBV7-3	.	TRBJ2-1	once	TGTGCCAGCAGCTTAACAGCACCGGTCTCCTACAATGAGCAGTTCTTC	CASSLTAPVSYNEQFF
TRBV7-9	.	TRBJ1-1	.	TGTGCCAGCAGCTACCCCGCGGGAAGCACTGAAGCTTTCTTT	CASSYPAGSTEAFF
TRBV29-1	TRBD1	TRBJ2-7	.	TGCAGCGTCGAGACCGGACAGGGTAGCGAGCAGTACTTC	CSVETGQGSEQYF
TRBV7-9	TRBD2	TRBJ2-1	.	TGTGCCAGCAGCCACCGGACTAGCTATGACCCCCTCCAGTTCTTC	CASSHRTSYDPLQFF
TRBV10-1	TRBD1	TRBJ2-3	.	TGCGCCAGCAGTGGTGGGACAGGGGCCGGAGATACGCAGTATTTT	CASSGGTGAGDTQYF
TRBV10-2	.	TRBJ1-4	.	TGCGCCAGCAGTGGCGTACTGGGAGGAGATGAAAAACTGTTTTTT	CASSGVLGGDEKLFF
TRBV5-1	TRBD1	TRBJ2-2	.	TGCGCCAGCAACCAACAGGGGGCGCAAACCGGGGAGCTGTTTTTT	CASNQQGAQTGELFF